The entry that follows covers one T cell receptor (beta chain) sequence. Its antigen is unknown. The data belong to a study of cytomegalovirus exposure and HLA in healthy donors. Study-wide points: While the bulk of TCR sequences proved rare, some public TCRs turned up in many donors. Excluded were some V segments that proved indistinguishable, including TRBV6-2 and TRBV6-3.

Both 60 Vbeta primers and 13 Jbeta primers went into the PCR. Profiling relied on immunoSEQ multiplex PCR, and the TCRdb table lists in-frame clones only, not all of them. The sample lists around 150,000 clones, 80% seen once, with less than 3% in the top ten. In germline, CDR1 is SGHTA, CDR2 FQGNSA. There are 13 residues in the CDR3. Trimming cost V 3 bases and J 4 bases, with 9 bases left between them. The chain recombines TRBV7-2 with TRBJ1-2; tentatively, D is TRBD1 (6 bases). This TCR came from a man between 50 and 59 years old in good health and CMV-seronegative. The specimen was PBMCs. DNA for the CDR3: TGTGCCAGCAGCTTCGGACAGACCTATGGCTACACCTTC. Its translation: CASSFGQTYGYTF.